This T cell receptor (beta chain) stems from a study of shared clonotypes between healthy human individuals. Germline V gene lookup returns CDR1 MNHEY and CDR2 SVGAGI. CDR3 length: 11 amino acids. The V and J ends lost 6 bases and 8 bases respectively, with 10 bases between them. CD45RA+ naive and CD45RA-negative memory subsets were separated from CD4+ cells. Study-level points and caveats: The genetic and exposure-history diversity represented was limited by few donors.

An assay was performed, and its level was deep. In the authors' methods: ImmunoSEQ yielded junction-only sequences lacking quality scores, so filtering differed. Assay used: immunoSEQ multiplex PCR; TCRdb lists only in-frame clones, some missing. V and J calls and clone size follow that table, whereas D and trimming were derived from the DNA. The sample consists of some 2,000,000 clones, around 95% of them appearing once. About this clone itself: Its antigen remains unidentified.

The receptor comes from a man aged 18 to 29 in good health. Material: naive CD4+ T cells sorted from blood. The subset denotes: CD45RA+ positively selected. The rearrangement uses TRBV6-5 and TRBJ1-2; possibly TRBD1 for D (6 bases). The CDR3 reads CASRHGQGYTF. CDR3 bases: TGTGCCAGCAGACATGGACAGGGCTACACCTTC.